This T cell receptor beta chain is from a study of blood T cell repertoires in COVID-19. The CDR3 runs 16 residues. Unmatched junction bases numbered 8, after V lost 5 bases and J lost 4 bases. From germline, CDR1 is SGHTA and CDR2 FQGTGA. Using immunoSEQ multiplex PCR, the repertoire was profiled, and TCRdb retains in-frame clones only, with some absent. The data contain around 140,000 clones, 80% to 90% of them singletons. The clonotype was recovered from a woman between 50 and 59 years old with acute or convalescent COVID-19. The rearrangement uses TRBV7-3 and TRBJ2-2; 9 bases map to TRBD1. Sequenced: peripheral blood. The CDR3 loop reads CASSRGQGKGTGELFF. CDR3 bases: TGTGCCAGCAGCAGAGGACAGGGGAAGGGCACCGGGGAGCTGTTTTTT.